The 28 T cell receptor beta chains listed next were all sequenced from one sample in a study of blood T cell repertoires in COVID-19. Clones were sequenced by immunoSEQ multiplex PCR, and TCRdb holds only the in-frame ones, with some missing. The sample records about 84,000 clones, around 88% being singletons. The sample taken for sequencing was peripheral blood. Receptors originate from an older man with active or convalescent COVID-19.

The rearrangement uses TRBV19 and TRBJ1-4, with D possibly matching TRBD1 (5 bases). This CDR3 region has 14 residues. Germline V lookup: CDR1 LNHDA, CDR2 SQIVND (reference sequence). V gave up 8 bases and J gave up 8 bases, with 18 bases separating them. The CDR3 protein is CASGARSSREKLFF. The CDR3 DNA is TGTGCCAGTGGGGCCAGGTCCTCCCGAGAAAAACTGTTTTTT.

The chain is built from TRBV6-5 and TRBJ1-5; no clear D gene. The V end lost 6 bases, the J end lost 0 bases, and 6 bases lay between the germline ends. CDR3 length: 13 residues. Germline CDR1 reads MNHEY; CDR2 reads SVGAGI. The CDR3 bases are TGTGCCAGCAGGAGCTATAGCAATCAGCCCCAGCATTTT. It is translated as CASRSYSNQPQHF.

About this clone itself: Other DNA sequences in the sample encode the same CDR3. The rearrangement uses TRBV3-1 (or the pseudogene TRBV3-2) and TRBJ1-1; D gene unclear. CDR3 length: 13 residues. CDR1 is LGHDT and CDR2 is YNNKEL in the germline V gene (reference sequence). Trimming removed 3 bases at V and 0 bases at J, with 5 bases between. The CDR3 region has the DNA TGTGCCAGCAGCCAGAGTTTGAACACTGAAGCTTTCTTT. This codes for CASSQSLNTEAFF.

The chain uses TRBV19 and TRBJ2-7; no clear D. Trimming took off 3 bases at V and 2 bases at J, with 8 bases between the two ends. Per germline, CDR1 LNHDA and CDR2 SQIVND (reference sequence). The CDR3 length is 13 residues. The CDR3 is CASSIPGTYEQYF. The CDR3 DNA is TGTGCCAGTAGTATCCCAGGAACCTACGAGCAGTACTTC.

The chain has TRBV3-1 (or the pseudogene TRBV3-2) and TRBJ2-1; D is possibly TRBD2 (6 bases). Germline CDR1 is LGHDT and CDR2 is YNNKEL (reference sequence). The V end lost 4 bases, the J end lost 4 bases, and 8 bases lay between the germline ends. The CDR3 has 13 residues. The DNA for the CDR3 is TGTGCCAGCAGCCTACGGGGGTACAATGAGCAGTTCTTC. The encoded protein is CASSLRGYNEQFF.

The rearrangement uses TRBV11-3 and TRBJ1-1; tentatively, D is TRBD1 (5 bases). Trimming took 5 bases from V and 6 from J, leaving 13 bases between them. The length of the CDR3 is 13 residues. Germline loops: CDR1 SGHNT, CDR2 YENEEA. The CDR3 bases are TGTGCCAGCAGCCCCGGCGGGGGGGCTGAAGCTTTCTTT. It translates to CASSPGGGAEAFF.

This rearrangement joins TRBV6-5 to TRBJ1-6; D possibly corresponds to TRBD1 (6 bases). The CDR3 totals 14 residues. The germline V and J ends were trimmed by 5 bases and 4 bases, with 9 bases remaining between them. Per germline, CDR1 MNHEY and CDR2 SVGAGI. CDR3 nucleotides: TGTGCCAGCAGTATGAGGGGGTATAATTCACCCCTCCACTTT. It yields the protein CASSMRGYNSPLHF.

V gene TRBV7-3 combines with J gene TRBJ2-3; TRBD1 matches 10 bases. CDR3 length: 11 residues. V lost 3 bases, J lost 14 bases, and 2 bases stayed unmatched. Per germline, CDR1 SGHTA and CDR2 FQGTGA. CDR3 in amino acids: CASSLGQGWYF. The CDR3 DNA sequence: TGTGCCAGCAGCTTGGGACAGGGGTGGTATTTT.

This clone was seen only a few times. The V gene is TRBV5-4, the J gene TRBJ1-2; 9 nucleotides agree with TRBD1. The CDR3 sequence is 15 residues long. The germline V gene has CDR1 SGHNT and CDR2 YYREEE (reference sequence). V shed 3 bases, J shed 2 bases, and the junction held 5 bases outside the gene matches. This chain's CDR3 is CASSSGQGRNYGYTF. The CDR3 DNA follows: TGTGCCAGCAGCTCTGGACAGGGGCGGAACTATGGCTACACCTTC.

The CDR3 DNA is TGTGCCAGCAGTGACAGGGGAGGCCAGCCCCAGCATTTT. It translates to CASSDRGGQPQHF. The chain employs TRBV6-4 and TRBJ1-5; TRBD1 might be the D (5 bases). The ends were cut back, 2 bases at V and 7 bases at J, with 9 bases in the middle. The CDR3 loop spans 13 amino acids. The V gene's germline CDR1 is MRHNA and CDR2 SNTAGT.

The gene calls are TRBV19 and TRBJ2-3; D is unclear. Germline V gives CDR1 LNHDA, CDR2 SQIVND (reference sequence). CDR3 length: 15 amino acids. V was pared by 6 bases and J by 3 bases, with 16 bases between. The CDR3 is CASSRYYLGTDTQYF. CDR3 nucleotide sequence: TGTGCCAGTAGCCGATACTATTTAGGAACAGATACGCAGTATTTT. Variable domain in full (rest from reference TRBV19 and TRBJ2-3): DGGITQSPKYLFRKEGQNVTLSCEQNLNHDAMYWYRQDPGQGLRLIYYSQIVNDFQKGDIAEGYSVSREKKESFPLTVTSAQKNPTAFYLCASSRYYLGTDTQYFGPGTRLTVL.

V and J are TRBV13 and TRBJ2-3; D is unclear. The CDR3 is made up of 13 amino acids. Germline-derived CDR1 and CDR2 are PRHDT and FYEKMQ (reference sequence). V was cut by 1 base and J by 1 base, with 3 bases left in between. The CDR3 spells CASSLVGTDTQYF. CDR3 sequence (DNA): TGTGCCAGCAGCTTAGTAGGCACAGATACGCAGTATTTT.

This rearrangement joins TRBV2 to TRBJ2-5, with 10 bases aligning to TRBD1. The CDR3 covers 15 residues. Germline values: CDR1 SNHLY, CDR2 FYNNEI. V was clipped by 1 base and J by 7 bases; unmatched bases: 6. The CDR3, as DNA: TGTGCCAGCAGTGAAGGACAGGGGGCGCGTGGGACCCAGTACTTC. It translates to CASSEGQGARGTQYF.

The chain has TRBV9 and TRBJ2-5; perhaps TRBD2 as D (5 bases). The germline V and J ends were trimmed by 4 bases and 4 bases, with 11 bases remaining between them. Germline lookup yields CDR1 SGDLS and CDR2 YYNGEE. This CDR3 has 13 residues. CDR3 sequence: CASSPRGLETQYF. CDR3 bases: TGTGCCAGCAGCCCCCGCGGGTTAGAGACCCAGTACTTC.

The chain combines TRBV12-3 or TRBV12-4 with TRBJ2-5; unclear D gene. This CDR3 has 12 amino acids. Trimming removed 7 bases from V and 0 bases from J, with 6 bases in between. The CDR3, as DNA: TGTGCCAGCACGAGGTACCAAGAGACCCAGTACTTC. Translating it yields CASTRYQETQYF.

This chain connects TRBV13 to TRBJ2-5; 7 nucleotides line up with TRBD2. The germline CDR1 and CDR2 sequences are PRHDT and FYEKMQ (reference sequence). There are 17 residues in the CDR3. The junction had 17 bases not matched to a gene; V was cut back by 5 bases and J by 5 bases. CDR3 DNA: TGTGCCAGCAGCCGTCGGGGGGAGCGCCCCGTCTCCGAGACCCAGTACTTC. Its protein is CASSRRGERPVSETQYF.

Remarks on this clone: One end of the junction fails to match germline, which may point to a read error. The chain is built from TRBV7-7 and TRBJ2-2; D possibly corresponds to TRBD2 (5 bases). CDR3 length: 13 residues. Germline CDR1 SSHAT, CDR2 FNYEAQ (reference sequence). This chain's CDR3 is CASSPRLHGELFF. The DNA for the CDR3 is TGTGCTAGCAGCCCCCGACTACACGGGGAGCTGTTTTTT.

This clone turned up a few times. The chain couples TRBV5-1 to TRBJ1-2, with D possibly being TRBD1 (5 bases). The CDR3 runs 13 residues. Germline lookup yields CDR1 SGHRS and CDR2 YFSETQ. V lost 0 bases to trimming and J lost 4 bases, with 7 bases between them. The CDR3 bases are TGCGCCAGCAGCTTGGGACAGCTCTATGGCTACACCTTC. Translated: CASSLGQLYGYTF.

This clone was recorded many times. The rearrangement joins TRBV29-1 to TRBJ2-7; no clear D gene. The CDR3 consists of 10 residues. V lost 4 bases, J lost 5 bases, and 6 bases lay in between. Germline V gene data show CDR1 as SQVTM and CDR2 as ANQGSEA. CDR3 loop: CSVVSDEQYF. CDR3 sequence (DNA): TGCAGCGTTGTCTCGGACGAGCAGTACTTC.

The sample holds one count of this clone. V gene TRBV18 combines with J gene TRBJ1-2; 7 bases line up with TRBD1. The CDR3 loop spans 16 amino acids. Per the germline V gene, CDR1 is KGHSH and CDR2 is LQKENI. The J segment lost 0 bases and the V segment lost 1 base, leaving 5 bases of the junction unmatched. The CDR3: CASSPLRQGSNYGYTF. The CDR3, as DNA: TGTGCCAGCTCACCACTTCGACAGGGATCTAACTATGGCTACACCTTC.

The table lists this clone with a count of one. V usage is TRBV10-3 and J usage is TRBJ1-2, with unresolved D. The V gene lost 10 bases and the J gene lost 3 bases, with 12 bases spanning the gap. CDR3 length: 12 residues. Germline V gives CDR1 ENHRY, CDR2 SYGVKD. In DNA form, the CDR3 reads TGTGCCACGGATCGGGATGACTATGGCTACACCTTC. This sequence encodes CATDRDDYGYTF.

The chain joins TRBV7-2 to TRBJ2-3; D is ambiguous. This CDR3 is built from 13 residues. V was pared by 7 bases and J by 2 bases, with 10 bases between. The germline CDR1 and CDR2 sequences are SGHTA and FQGNSA. The CDR3 DNA follows: TGTGCCAGCACCTCAACTTTCACAGATACGCAGTATTTT. Translated: CASTSTFTDTQYF.

The rearrangement uses TRBV5-1 and TRBJ2-2, with a weak D call TRBD1 (6 bases). The V end lost 0 bases, the J end lost 7 bases, and 13 bases lay between the germline ends. The CDR3 spans 15 residues. Germline V gene data show CDR1 as SGHRS and CDR2 as YFSETQ. The CDR3 reads CASSLVSGVFGELFF. CDR3 coding DNA: TGCGCCAGCAGCTTGGTCTCAGGGGTGTTCGGGGAGCTGTTTTTT.

The chain couples TRBV15 to TRBJ1-1; tentative D call: TRBD1 (6 bases). Trimming left V 5 bases short and J 0 bases short, with 22 bases between. Germline V CDR1 and CDR2: LNHNV, YYDKDF (reference sequence). The CDR3 length is 18 residues. As DNA, the CDR3 is TGTGCCACCAGCTCGGGGGGGCAGACCTTATACATGAACACTGAAGCTTTCTTT. It codes for CATSSGGQTLYMNTEAFF.

The genes are TRBV6-5 and TRBJ1-2, with a tentative D call TRBD1 (6 bases). The CDR3 is 12 residues long. V shed 6 bases and J shed 7 bases, with 12 bases lying between them. Germline-derived CDR1 and CDR2 are MNHEY and SVGAGI. CDR3 protein: CASRQGVGGYTF. The CDR3 DNA reads TGTGCCAGCAGACAGGGAGTAGGTGGCTACACCTTC.

About this clone itself: The sample holds other DNA sequences that translate to the same CDR3. The rearrangement links TRBV6-5 to TRBJ1-1, with 10 bases lining up with TRBD1. Germline V CDR1 and CDR2: MNHEY, SVGAGI. The length of the CDR3 is 14 residues. V gave up 2 bases and J gave up 4 bases; unmatched junction bases: 1. The CDR3 coding sequence is TGTGCCAGCAGTTACGGACAGGGGGTCACTGAAGCTTTCTTT. Translating gives CASSYGQGVTEAFF.

Note on this clone: The junction departs from germline at one end; a sequencing error may be responsible. V gene TRBV7-7 combines with J gene TRBJ2-1, with D tentatively TRBD1 or TRBD2 (5 bases each). Germline CDR1 is SSHAT and CDR2 is FNYEAQ (reference sequence). The CDR3 contains 16 residues. The DNA for the CDR3 is TGTGCTAGCAGCTTAGGGGAGTTTTCGGCCTACAATGAGCAGTTCTTC. Its translation: CASSLGEFSAYNEQFF. The whole variable domain, filled in from reference TRBV7-7 and TRBJ2-1, reads GAGVSQSPRYKVTKRGQDVTLRCDPISSHATLYWYQQALGQGPEFLTYFNYEAQPDKSGLPSDRFSAERPEGSISTLTIQRTEQRDSAMYRCASSLGEFSAYNEQFFGPGTRLTVL.

The chain joins TRBV5-8 to TRBJ1-5; a possible D gene is TRBD1 (6 bases). Trimming took 1 base from V and 8 from J, leaving 25 bases between them. CDR1 is SGHTS and CDR2 is YDEGEE in the germline V gene. The CDR3 has 18 amino acids. CDR3 in DNA: TGTGCCAGCAGCTTGAGTCTGGGACATACTGAAAAATCGGAGCCCCAGCATTTT. The encoded protein is CASSLSLGHTEKSEPQHF.